This T cell receptor beta chain is drawn from a study of blood T cell repertoires in COVID-19. On the study more broadly: PBMCs, B-cell-depleted T cells, or T cells provided the cDNA or gDNA that made up the material.

TCRdb's copy holds only in-frame clones and misses some; the assay was immunoSEQ multiplex PCR. The repertoire holds 200,000 to 250,000 clones, with over 75% as singletons. This clone was detected once. From germline, CDR1 is SGHNT and CDR2 YENEEA. V lost 1 base to trimming and J lost 4 bases; unmatched junction nucleotides: 8. This CDR3 is built from 16 residues. The rearrangement uses TRBV11-3 and TRBJ2-7, with 9 nucleotides matching TRBD2. Material for sequencing was peripheral blood. This clonotype originated in a human donor in a cohort sampled during active COVID-19. CDR3 sequence reads: CASSLVPLAGEYEQYF. The CDR3 coding sequence is TGTGCCAGCAGCTTAGTCCCACTAGCGGGTGAATACGAGCAGTACTTC.